Listed below are T cell receptor beta chains from one sample, sequenced in a study of cytomegalovirus exposure and HLA in healthy donors. Repertoires were generated with immunoSEQ multiplex PCR, while TCRdb's copy carries only in-frame clones and drops some. The data hold over 150,000 clones, with around 83% observed a single time. Material for sequencing was PBMCs. The receptors originated from a woman aged 45-59 years in good health and CMV-seropositive. Both conserved end residues are part of each CDR3. D genes are given only for firm matches. The listing skips clone size in some rows; elsewhere it reads once, few, many or a size class.

clone_size	v_call	j_call	d_call	cdr3_aa	cdr3_nt
once	TRBV7-8	TRBJ2-5	.	CASSLRFPGETQYF	TGTGCCAGCAGCTTACGGTTTCCGGGAGAGACCCAGTACTTC
.	TRBV19	TRBJ2-4	TRBD1	CASSRRTGVKNIQYF	TGTGCCAGTAGCAGAAGGACAGGGGTCAAAAACATTCAGTACTTC
.	TRBV15	TRBJ2-2	.	CATSDDSYTGELFF	TGTGCCACCAGCGACGACAGCTACACCGGGGAGCTGTTTTTT
once	TRBV5-6	TRBJ1-1	.	CASSLGHNIMNTEAFF	TGTGCCAGCAGCTTGGGGCACAACATCATGAACACTGAAGCTTTCTTT
.	TRBV27	TRBJ2-7	TRBD1	CASSRRIVRGPVEQYF	TGTGCCAGCAGTCGCCGCATAGTTAGGGGGCCGGTCGAGCAGTACTTC
.	TRBV6-5	TRBJ1-2	TRBD1	CASSYSQGAEGYGYTF	TGTGCCAGCAGTTACTCACAGGGGGCGGAGGGCTATGGCTACACCTTC
.	TRBV5-4	TRBJ1-5	.	CASISGNQPQHF	TGTGCCAGCATCTCGGGCAATCAGCCCCAGCATTTT
.	TRBV15	TRBJ2-1	TRBD2	CATTLASEQFF	TGTGCCACTACACTAGCGAGTGAGCAGTTCTTC
.	TRBV27	TRBJ1-1	.	CASSTGTANTEAFF	TGTGCCAGCAGTACAGGGACGGCGAACACTGAAGCTTTCTTT
.	TRBV9	TRBJ2-1	TRBD2	CASSALAGVSYNEQFF	TGTGCCAGCAGCGCTTTAGCGGGAGTAAGCTACAATGAGCAGTTCTTC
.	TRBV11-2	TRBJ2-7	TRBD1	CASSLAAGQGYEQYF	TGTGCCAGCAGCTTAGCCGCGGGACAGGGCTACGAGCAGTACTTC
.	TRBV7-2	TRBJ1-1	TRBD1	CASRRQGFTEAFF	TGTGCCAGCAGGAGACAGGGGTTCACTGAAGCTTTCTTT
.	TRBV10-3	TRBJ1-1	.	CAISERGMDTEAFF	TGTGCCATCAGTGAGAGGGGGATGGACACTGAAGCTTTCTTT
.	TRBV27	TRBJ2-7	.	CASSLAEQYF	TGTGCCAGCAGTTTGGCTGAGCAGTACTTC
.	TRBV11-2	TRBJ2-5	TRBD2	CASSPSGGAETQYF	TGTGCCAGCAGCCCTAGCGGGGGGGCGGAGACCCAGTACTTC
.	TRBV5-8	TRBJ2-7	.	CASSSTFGGGYEQYF	TGTGCCAGCAGCTCGACCTTTGGTGGAGGGTACGAGCAGTACTTC
.	TRBV5-1	TRBJ1-1	.	CASMRSAPSNTEAFF	TGCGCCAGCATGCGGTCGGCGCCATCCAACACTGAAGCTTTCTTT
.	TRBV6-6	TRBJ1-6	.	CASSYRGNPNSPLHF	TGTGCCAGCAGTTATCGGGGAAATCCCAATTCACCCCTCCACTTT
.	TRBV13	TRBJ2-7	TRBD2	CASSLGTSGGAYEQYF	TGTGCCAGCAGCTTAGGGACTAGCGGGGGAGCTTACGAGCAGTACTTC
few	TRBV27	TRBJ2-3	.	CASSLVGTDTQYF	TGTGCCAGCAGTTTAGTAGGCACAGATACGCAGTATTTT
once	TRBV14	TRBJ1-1	TRBD1	CASSPTRTGEAFF	TGTGCCAGCAGCCCGACTCGGACAGGTGAAGCTTTCTTT
.	TRBV6-6	TRBJ1-5	.	CASSYSGAYRAQPQHF	TGTGCCAGCAGTTACTCGGGGGCCTATCGGGCCCAGCCCCAGCATTTT
.	TRBV6-5	TRBJ2-2	TRBD2	CASTGRVTNTGELFF	TGTGCCAGCACTGGGAGGGTAACGAACACCGGGGAGCTGTTTTTT
once	TRBV28	TRBJ1-2	.	CASSPGHGYTF	TGTGCCAGCAGTCCTGGGCATGGCTACACCTTC
.	TRBV10-3	TRBJ1-5	.	CATRGGVVLNQPQHF	TGTGCCACTAGGGGAGGAGTCGTCCTCAATCAGCCCCAGCATTTT
.	TRBV27	TRBJ2-7	.	CASRTSGSYEQYF	TGTGCCAGCAGAACGAGCGGCTCCTACGAGCAGTACTTC
.	TRBV19	TRBJ2-7	TRBD2	CASSIAGGDYEQYF	TGTGCCAGTAGTATTGCCGGGGGGGACTACGAGCAGTACTTC
once	TRBV2	TRBJ2-7	.	CASSEANSLNF	TGTGCCAGCAGTGAAGCGAACAGTTTGAACTTC